This passage covers 3 T cell receptor beta chains from one sample sequenced in a study of cytomegalovirus exposure and HLA in healthy donors. Primers for the PCR totalled 60 Vbeta and 13 Jbeta. Here immunoSEQ multiplex PCR was the method, and the copy in TCRdb shows in-frame clones only, minus some. The sample shows about 200,000 clones, approximately 79% of them seen only once. Sequenced input: PBMCs. These receptors originate from a man aged 45 to 65 in good health and CMV-seronegative.

This rearrangement joins TRBV11-3 to TRBJ2-3; D gene uncertain. The CDR3 runs 11 residues. The germline V gene encodes CDR1 SGHNT and CDR2 YENEEA. V gave up 4 bases and J gave up 8 bases, with 7 bases separating them. The CDR3 DNA reads as TGTGCCAGCAGCTCGGGTGGTACGCAGTATTTT. Protein sequence: CASSSGGTQYF. Filled out from reference TRBV11-3 and TRBJ2-3, the complete variable domain reads EAGVVQSPRYKIIEKKQPVAFWCNPISGHNTLYWYLQNLGQGPELLIRYENEEAVDDSQLPKDRFSAERLKGVDSTLKIQPAELGDSAVYLCASSSGGTQYFGPGTRLTVL.

The V call is TRBV11-2, the J call TRBJ2-3; TRBD2 aligns across 8 bases. Looked up from germline, CDR1 is SGHAT and CDR2 is FQNNGV. CDR3 length: 15 residues. With V trimmed by 2 bases and J by 1 base, 2 bases remained unmatched. The CDR3 loop is CASSLLAGRTDTQYF. The CDR3 coding sequence is TGTGCCAGCAGCTTATTAGCGGGACGCACAGATACGCAGTATTTT.

This chain joins TRBV9 and TRBJ2-2; TRBD1 might be the D (6 bases). Germline assignment: CDR1 SGDLS and CDR2 YYNGEE. With 4 bases removed from V and 4 bases from J, the gap between germline ends came to 20 bases. The CDR3 extends over 17 amino acids. CDR3 coding DNA: TGTGCCAGCAGCTGGCTGGGACAAACAAATCCCACCGGGGAGCTGTTTTTT. This sequence encodes CASSWLGQTNPTGELFF.